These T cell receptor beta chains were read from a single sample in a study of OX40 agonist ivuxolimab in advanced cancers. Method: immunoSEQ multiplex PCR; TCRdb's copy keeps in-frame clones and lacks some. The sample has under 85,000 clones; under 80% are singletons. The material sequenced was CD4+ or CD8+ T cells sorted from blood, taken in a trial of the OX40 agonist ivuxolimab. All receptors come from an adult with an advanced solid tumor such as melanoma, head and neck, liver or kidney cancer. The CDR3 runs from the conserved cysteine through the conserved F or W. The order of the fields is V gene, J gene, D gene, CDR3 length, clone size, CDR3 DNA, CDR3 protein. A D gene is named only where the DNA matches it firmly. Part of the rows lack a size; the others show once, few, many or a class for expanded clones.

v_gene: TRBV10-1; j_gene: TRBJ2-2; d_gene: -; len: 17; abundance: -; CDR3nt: TGCGCCACCTCGGACCCGGGCCGAAAGGGGGGCACCGGGGAGCTGTTTTTT; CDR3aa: CATSDPGRKGGTGELFF
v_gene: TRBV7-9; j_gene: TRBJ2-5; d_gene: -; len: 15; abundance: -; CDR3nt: TGTGCCAGCAGCTCCCCGGGAGAGTATCAAGAGACCCAGTACTTC; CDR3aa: CASSSPGEYQETQYF
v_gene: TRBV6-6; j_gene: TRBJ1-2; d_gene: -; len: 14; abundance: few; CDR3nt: TGTGCCAGCAGCCCGACAGCCACTAACTATGGCTACACCTTC; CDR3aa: CASSPTATNYGYTF
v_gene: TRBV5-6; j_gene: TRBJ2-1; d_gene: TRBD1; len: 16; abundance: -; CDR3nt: TGTGCCAGCAGCCCAATGACAGGGGGACGGGTAAATGAGCAGTTCTTC; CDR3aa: CASSPMTGGRVNEQFF
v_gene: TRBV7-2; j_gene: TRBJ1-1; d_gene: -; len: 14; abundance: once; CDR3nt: TGTGCCAGCAGCTTAAAATTCCCGAACACTGAAGCTTTCTTT; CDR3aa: CASSLKFPNTEAFF
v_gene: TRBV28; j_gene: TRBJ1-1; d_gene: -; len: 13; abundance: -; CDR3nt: TGTGCCAGCCGTCCGGGTTTTCACACTGAAGCTTTCTTT; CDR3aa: CASRPGFHTEAFF
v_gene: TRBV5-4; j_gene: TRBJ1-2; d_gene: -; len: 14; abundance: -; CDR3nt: TGTGCCAGCAGCTTGGTTACAGGGAACTATGGCTACACCTTC; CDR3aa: CASSLVTGNYGYTF
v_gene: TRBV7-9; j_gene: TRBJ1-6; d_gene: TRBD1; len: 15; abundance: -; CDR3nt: TGTGCCAGCAGCTCCCAGGGGGCGCGAAATTCACCCCTCCACTTT; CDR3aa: CASSSQGARNSPLHF
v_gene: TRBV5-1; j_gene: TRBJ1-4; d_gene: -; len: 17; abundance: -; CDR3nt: TGCGCCAGCAGCTTGGCGGGACGGCTAGACTGGGGTGAAAAACTGTTTTTT; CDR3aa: CASSLAGRLDWGEKLFF
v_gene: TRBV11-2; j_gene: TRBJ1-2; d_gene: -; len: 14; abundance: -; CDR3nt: TGTGCCAGCAGCTTAGAGGCCCGTTTCTATGGCTACACCTTC; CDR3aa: CASSLEARFYGYTF
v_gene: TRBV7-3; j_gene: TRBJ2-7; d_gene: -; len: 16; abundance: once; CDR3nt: TGTGCCAGCAGCTTAAGGCGGGACACTCGGGGGACGCCCGAGTACTTC; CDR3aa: CASSLRRDTRGTPEYF
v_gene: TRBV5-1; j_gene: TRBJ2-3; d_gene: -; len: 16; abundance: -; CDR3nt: TGCGCCAGCAGCTTGGGGGGGAGCCCTAGCACAGATACGCAGTATTTT; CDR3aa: CASSLGGSPSTDTQYF
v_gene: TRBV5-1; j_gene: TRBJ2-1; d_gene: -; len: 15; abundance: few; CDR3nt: TGCGCCAGCAGGACCGAAGGCGGTACTTACAATGAGCAGTTCTTC; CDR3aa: CASRTEGGTYNEQFF
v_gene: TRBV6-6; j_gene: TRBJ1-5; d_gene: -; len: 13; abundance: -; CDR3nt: TGTGCCAGCAGTTACGGAACCAATCAGCCCCAGCATTTT; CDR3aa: CASSYGTNQPQHF
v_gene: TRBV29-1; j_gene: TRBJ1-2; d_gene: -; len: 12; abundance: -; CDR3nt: TGCAGCGTTGAAACCCCAGGAGATGGCTACACCTTC; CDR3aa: CSVETPGDGYTF
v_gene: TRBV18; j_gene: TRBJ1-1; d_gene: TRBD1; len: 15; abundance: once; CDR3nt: TGTGCCAGCTCACCATTGGGACAGGGAAGCACTGAAGCTTTCTTT; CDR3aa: CASSPLGQGSTEAFF
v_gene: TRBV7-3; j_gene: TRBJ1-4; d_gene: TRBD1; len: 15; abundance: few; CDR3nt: TGTGCCAGCAGCTTAATGGGACAGGGAGAAGAAAAACTGTTTTTT; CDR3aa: CASSLMGQGEEKLFF
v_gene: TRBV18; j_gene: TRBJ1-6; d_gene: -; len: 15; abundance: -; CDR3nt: TGTGCCAGCTCACCCGGGACACTAAATAATTCACCCCTCCACTTT; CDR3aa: CASSPGTLNNSPLHF
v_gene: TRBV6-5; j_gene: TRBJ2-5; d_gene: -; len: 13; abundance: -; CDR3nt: TGTGCCAGCAGTTACAGGGCCCAAGAGACCCAGTACTTC; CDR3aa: CASSYRAQETQYF
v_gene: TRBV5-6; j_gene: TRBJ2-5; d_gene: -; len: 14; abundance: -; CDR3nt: TGTGCCAGCAGCTTAAAGAGGAGCGTGGAGACCCAGTACTTC; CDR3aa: CASSLKRSVETQYF
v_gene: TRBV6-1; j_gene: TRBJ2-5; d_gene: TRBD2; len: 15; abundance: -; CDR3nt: TGTGCCAGCAGAGGGGCGGGGGTTGTTCGTGAGACCCAGTACTTC; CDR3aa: CASRGAGVVRETQYF
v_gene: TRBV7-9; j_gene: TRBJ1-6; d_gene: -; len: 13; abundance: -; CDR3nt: TGTGCCAGCAGCTTAGGGGGTTCTTCACCCCTCCACTTT; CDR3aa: CASSLGGSSPLHF
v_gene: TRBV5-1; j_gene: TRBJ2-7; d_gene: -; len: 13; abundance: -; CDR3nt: TGCGCCAGCAGCTTGGAGGGGGGCAGCGAGCAGTACTTC; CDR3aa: CASSLEGGSEQYF
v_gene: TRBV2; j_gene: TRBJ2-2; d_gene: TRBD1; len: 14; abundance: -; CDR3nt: TGTGCCAGCAGCCGACAGGGAAACACCGGGGAGCTGTTTTTT; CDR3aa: CASSRQGNTGELFF
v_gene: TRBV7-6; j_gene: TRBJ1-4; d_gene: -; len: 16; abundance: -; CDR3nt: TGTGCCAGCAGCTCCTCTTTGACAGCCCTCGGGGGAAAACTGTTTTTT; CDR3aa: CASSSSLTALGGKLFF
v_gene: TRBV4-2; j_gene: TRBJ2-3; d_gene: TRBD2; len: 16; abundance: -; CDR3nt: TGTGCCAGCAGCCATGTAAGCGGGAGCCGCACAGATACGCAGTATTTT; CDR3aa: CASSHVSGSRTDTQYF
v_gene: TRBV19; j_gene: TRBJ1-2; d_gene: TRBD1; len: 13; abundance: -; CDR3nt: TGTGCCATAAGGACAGGGGGAAACTATGGCTACACCTTC; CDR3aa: CAIRTGGNYGYTF